This record looks at one TCR beta chain sequence and its context. Other DNA sequences of this sample code for an identical CDR3. Libraries were prepared by immunoSEQ multiplex PCR; TCRdb keeps only in-frame clonotypes and omits some of them. The data contain approximately 2.5 million clones, around nine tenths of them singletons. Trimming removed 6 bases from V and 0 bases from J; junction bases left unmatched: 4. Per the germline V gene, CDR1 is MNHEY and CDR2 is SVGAGI. This CDR3 contains 14 residues. This record belongs to a study of shared clonotypes between healthy human individuals. The source of this sequence is a man younger than 35 in good health. The genes are TRBV6-5 and TRBJ2-7; 8 nucleotides match TRBD2. Sequencing used naive CD4+ T cells sorted from blood. Subset of the sample: CD45RA+ positively selected. The CDR3 DNA is TGTGCCAGCAGAACCGGGACTAGCTCCTACGAGCAGTACTTC. Translated, it gives CASRTGTSSYEQYF.